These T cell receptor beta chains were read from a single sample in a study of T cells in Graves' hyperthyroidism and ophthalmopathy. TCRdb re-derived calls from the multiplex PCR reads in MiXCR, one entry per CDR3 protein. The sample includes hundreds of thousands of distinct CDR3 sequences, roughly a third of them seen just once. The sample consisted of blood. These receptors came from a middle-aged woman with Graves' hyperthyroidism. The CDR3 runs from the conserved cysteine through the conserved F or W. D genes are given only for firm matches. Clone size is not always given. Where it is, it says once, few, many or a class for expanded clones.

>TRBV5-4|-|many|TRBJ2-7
CASSLRGGYYEQYF
TGTGCCAGCAGCTTGCGGGGTGGATACTACGAGCAGTACTTC
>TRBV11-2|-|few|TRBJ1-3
CAGSPSSGNTIYF
TGTGCCGGATCCCCGAGCTCTGGAAACACCATATATTTT
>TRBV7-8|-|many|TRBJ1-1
CASSLVNGNTEAFF
TGTGCCAGCAGCTTGGTAAACGGGAACACTGAAGCTTTCTTT
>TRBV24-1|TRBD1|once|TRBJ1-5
CATSVGQGASNQPQHF
TGTGCCACCAGTGTGGGACAGGGGGCCAGCAATCAGCCCCAGCATTTT
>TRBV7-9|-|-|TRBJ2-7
CASSLANEQYF
TGTGCCAGCAGCTTAGCCAATGAGCAGTACTTC
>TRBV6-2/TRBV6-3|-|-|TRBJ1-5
CASSPTTPKPQHF
TGTGCCAGCAGTCCCACGACCCCCAAGCCCCAGCATTTT
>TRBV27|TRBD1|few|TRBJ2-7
CASSGQGRTYEQYF
TGTGCCAGCAGCGGACAGGGTCGCACCTACGAGCAGTACTTC
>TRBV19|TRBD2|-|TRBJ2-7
CASSPNLAGGSEQYF
TGTGCCAGTAGCCCAAATCTAGCGGGGGGGAGCGAGCAGTACTTC
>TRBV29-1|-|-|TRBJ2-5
CTRHGGNQETQYF
TGCACGCGGCACGGGGGAAACCAAGAGACCCAGTACTTC
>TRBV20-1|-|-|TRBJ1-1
CSAREQPNTEAFF
TGCAGTGCTAGAGAACAGCCGAACACTGAAGCTTTCTTT
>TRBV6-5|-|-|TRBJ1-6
CASSPNSSRNSPLHF
TGTGCCAGCAGCCCTAACAGTTCGAGGAATTCACCCCTCCACTTT
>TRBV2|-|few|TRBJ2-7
CASTVAGDSNEQYF
TGTGCCAGCACGGTGGCGGGGGACAGCAACGAGCAGTACTTC
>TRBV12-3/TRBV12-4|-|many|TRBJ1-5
CASSFTGDQPQHF
TGTGCCAGCAGCTTTACAGGAGATCAGCCCCAGCATTTT
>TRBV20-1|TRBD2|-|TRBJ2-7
CSARGTSNEQYF
TGCAGTGCTAGAGGGACTAGCAACGAGCAGTACTTC
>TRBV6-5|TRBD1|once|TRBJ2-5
CASSYSTGSAETQYF
TGTGCCAGCAGTTACTCGACAGGGTCCGCGGAGACCCAGTACTTC
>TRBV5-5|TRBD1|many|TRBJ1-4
CASSLVATGMEKLFF
TGTGCCAGCAGCTTGGTGGCGACAGGGATGGAAAAACTGTTTTTT
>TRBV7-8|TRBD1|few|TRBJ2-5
CASRGPGQGETQYF
TGTGCCAGCAGGGGGCCGGGACAGGGGGAGACCCAGTACTTC
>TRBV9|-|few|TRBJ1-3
CASSVGPGNTIYF
TGTGCCAGCAGCGTAGGACCTGGAAACACCATATATTTT
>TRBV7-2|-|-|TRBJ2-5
CASSFGRNREAQYF
TGTGCCAGCAGCTTCGGTCGAAATAGGGAGGCCCAGTACTTC
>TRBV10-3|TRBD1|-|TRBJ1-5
CAISQGRGQSNQPQHF
TGTGCCATCAGCCAGGGCAGGGGGCAAAGCAATCAGCCCCAGCATTTT
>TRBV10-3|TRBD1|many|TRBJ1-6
CAISERGGIGSPLHF
TGTGCCATCAGTGAGAGAGGGGGCATTGGTTCACCCCTCCACTTT
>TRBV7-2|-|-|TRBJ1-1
CASSVGPNTEPFF
TGTGCCAGCAGCGTAGGACCGAACACTGAACCTTTCTTT
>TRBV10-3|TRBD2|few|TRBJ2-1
CAISESWAGEGQFF
TGTGCCATCAGTGAGTCCTGGGCGGGAGAGGGGCAGTTCTTC
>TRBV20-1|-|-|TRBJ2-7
CSARLPVSYEQYF
TGCAGTGCTAGACTCCCCGTCTCCTACGAGCAGTACTTC
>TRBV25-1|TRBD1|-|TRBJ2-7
CASSGVQGALRSSYEQYF
TGTGCCAGCAGTGGGGTACAGGGGGCCCTTCGGAGCTCCTACGAGCAGTACTTC
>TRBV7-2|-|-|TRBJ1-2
CASSLDRAFNHGYTF
TGTGCCAGCAGCTTAGATCGGGCATTTAACCATGGCTACACCTTC
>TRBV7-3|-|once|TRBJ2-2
CASSDTLAGPAGELFF
TGTGCCAGCTCGGATACTCTGGCGGGACCTGCCGGGGAGCTGTTTTTT
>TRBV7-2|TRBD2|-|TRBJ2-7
CASSLSSGGKSYEQYF
TGTGCCAGCAGCTTAAGTAGCGGGGGGAAATCCTACGAGCAGTACTTC
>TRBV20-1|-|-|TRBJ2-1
CSRLDSYNEQFF
TGCAGTCGACTGGATTCCTACAATGAGCAGTTCTTC
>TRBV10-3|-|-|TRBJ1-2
CASMEGRNYGYTF
TGTGCCAGCATGGAGGGACGCAACTATGGCTACACCTTC
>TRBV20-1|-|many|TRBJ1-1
CSARAEAQGNTEAFF
TGCAGTGCTAGAGCTGAGGCACAGGGGAACACTGAAGCTTTCTTT
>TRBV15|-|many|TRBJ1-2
CATSREITGYGYTF
TGTGCCACCAGCAGAGAGATAACAGGGTATGGCTACACCTTC